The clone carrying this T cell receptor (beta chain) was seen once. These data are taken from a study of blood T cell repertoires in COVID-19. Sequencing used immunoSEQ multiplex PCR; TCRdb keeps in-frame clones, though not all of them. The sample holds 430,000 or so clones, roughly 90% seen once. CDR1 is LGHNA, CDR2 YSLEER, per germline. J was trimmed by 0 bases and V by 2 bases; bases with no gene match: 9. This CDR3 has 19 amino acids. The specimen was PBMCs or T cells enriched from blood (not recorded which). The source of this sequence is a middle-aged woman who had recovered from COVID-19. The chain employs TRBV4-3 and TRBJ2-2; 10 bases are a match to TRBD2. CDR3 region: CASSQPPSGRAANTGELFF. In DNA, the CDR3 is TGCGCCAGCAGCCAACCCCCCAGCGGGAGGGCCGCGAACACCGGGGAGCTGTTTTTT.